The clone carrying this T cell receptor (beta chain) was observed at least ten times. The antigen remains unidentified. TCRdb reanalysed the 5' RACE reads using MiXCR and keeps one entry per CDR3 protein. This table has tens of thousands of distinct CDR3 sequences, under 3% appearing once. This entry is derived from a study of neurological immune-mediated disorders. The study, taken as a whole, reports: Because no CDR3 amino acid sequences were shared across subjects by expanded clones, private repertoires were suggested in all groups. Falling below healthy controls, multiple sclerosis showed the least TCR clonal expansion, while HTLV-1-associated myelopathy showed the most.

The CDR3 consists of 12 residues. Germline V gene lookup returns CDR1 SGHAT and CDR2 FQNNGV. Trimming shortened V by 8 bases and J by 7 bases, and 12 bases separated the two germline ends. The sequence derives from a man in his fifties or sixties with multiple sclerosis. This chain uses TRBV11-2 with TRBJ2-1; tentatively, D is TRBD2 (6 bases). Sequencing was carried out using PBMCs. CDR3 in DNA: TGTGCCAGCTTGGCTGGGGGGAATGAGCAGTTCTTC. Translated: CASLAGGNEQFF.